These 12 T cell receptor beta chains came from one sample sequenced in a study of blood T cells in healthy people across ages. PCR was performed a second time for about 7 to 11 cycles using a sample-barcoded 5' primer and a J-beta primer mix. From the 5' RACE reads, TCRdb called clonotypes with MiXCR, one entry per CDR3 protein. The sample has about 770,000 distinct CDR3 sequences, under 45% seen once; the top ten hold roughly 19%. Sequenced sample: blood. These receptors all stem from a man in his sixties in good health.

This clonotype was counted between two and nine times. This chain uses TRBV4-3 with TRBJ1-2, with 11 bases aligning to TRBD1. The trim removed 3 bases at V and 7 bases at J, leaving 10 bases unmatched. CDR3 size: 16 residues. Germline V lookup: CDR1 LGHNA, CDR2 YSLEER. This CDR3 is CASSQGQGGWEGGYTF. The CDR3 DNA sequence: TGCGCCAGCAGCCAGGGACAGGGGGGTTGGGAGGGTGGCTACACCTTC.

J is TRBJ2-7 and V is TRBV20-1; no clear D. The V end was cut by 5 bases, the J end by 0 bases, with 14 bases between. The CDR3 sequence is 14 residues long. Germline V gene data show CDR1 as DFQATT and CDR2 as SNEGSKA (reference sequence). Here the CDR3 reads CSALNLLYSYEQYF. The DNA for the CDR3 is TGCAGTGCTTTGAACTTACTTTACTCCTACGAGCAGTACTTC.

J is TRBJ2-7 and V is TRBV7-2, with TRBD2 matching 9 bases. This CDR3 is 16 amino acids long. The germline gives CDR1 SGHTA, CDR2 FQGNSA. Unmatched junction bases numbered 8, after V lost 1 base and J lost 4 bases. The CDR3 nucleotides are TGTGCCAGCAGCTTAGGTGGGACTAGCTCATCGTACGAGCAGTACTTC. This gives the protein CASSLGGTSSSYEQYF.

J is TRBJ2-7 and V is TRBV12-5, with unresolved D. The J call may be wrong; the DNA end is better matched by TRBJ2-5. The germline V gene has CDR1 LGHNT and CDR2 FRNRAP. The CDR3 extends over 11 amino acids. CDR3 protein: CASGLGETQYF. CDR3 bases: TGTGCTAGTGGTTTGGGGGAGACCCAGTACTTC.

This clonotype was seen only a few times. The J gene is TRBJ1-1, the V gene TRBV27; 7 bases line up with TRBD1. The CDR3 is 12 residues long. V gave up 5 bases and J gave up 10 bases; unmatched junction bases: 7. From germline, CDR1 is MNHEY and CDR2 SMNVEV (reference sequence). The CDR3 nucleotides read TGTGCCAGCAGTCCTGACAGGGTTGGAGCTTTCTTT. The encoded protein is CASSPDRVGAFF.

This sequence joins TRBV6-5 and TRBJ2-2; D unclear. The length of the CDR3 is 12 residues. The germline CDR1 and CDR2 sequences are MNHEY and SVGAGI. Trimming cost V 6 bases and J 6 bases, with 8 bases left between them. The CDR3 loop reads CASRFFSGELFF. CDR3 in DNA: TGTGCCAGCAGGTTTTTTTCCGGGGAGCTGTTTTTT.

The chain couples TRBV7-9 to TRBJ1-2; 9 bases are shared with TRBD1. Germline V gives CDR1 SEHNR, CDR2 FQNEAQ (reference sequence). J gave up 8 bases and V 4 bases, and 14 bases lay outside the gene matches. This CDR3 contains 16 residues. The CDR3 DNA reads TGTGCCAGCAGCTCATCCAGTGGGGACAGGGTAAAAGGCTACACCTTC. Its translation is CASSSSSGDRVKGYTF.

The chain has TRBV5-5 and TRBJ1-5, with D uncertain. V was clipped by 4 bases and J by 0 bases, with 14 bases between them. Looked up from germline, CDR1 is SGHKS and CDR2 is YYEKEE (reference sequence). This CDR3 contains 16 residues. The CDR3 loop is CASSASIQASNQPQHF. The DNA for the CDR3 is TGTGCCAGCAGCGCCTCGATCCAGGCTAGCAATCAGCCCCAGCATTTT.

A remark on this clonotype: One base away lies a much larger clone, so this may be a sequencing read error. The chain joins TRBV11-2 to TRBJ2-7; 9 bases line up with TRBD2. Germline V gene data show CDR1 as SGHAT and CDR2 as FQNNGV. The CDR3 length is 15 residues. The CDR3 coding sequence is TGTGCCAGCAGCTTAGCTAGCGGGGAGTCCTACGAGCGGTACTTC. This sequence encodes CASSLASGESYERYF.

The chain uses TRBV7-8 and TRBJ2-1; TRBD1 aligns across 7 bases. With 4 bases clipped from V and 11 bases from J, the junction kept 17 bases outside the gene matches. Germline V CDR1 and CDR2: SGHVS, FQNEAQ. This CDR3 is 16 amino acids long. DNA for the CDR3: TGTGCCAGCAGCTCCCAGACGGGACAGTTTAAGGATAAGCAGTTCTTC. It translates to CASSSQTGQFKDKQFF. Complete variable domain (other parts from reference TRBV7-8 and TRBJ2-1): GAGVSQSPRYKVAKRGQDVALRCDPISGHVSLFWYQQALGQGPEFLTYFQNEAQLDKSGLPSDRFFAERPEGSVSTLKIQRTQQEDSAVYLCASSSQTGQFKDKQFFGPGTRLTVL.

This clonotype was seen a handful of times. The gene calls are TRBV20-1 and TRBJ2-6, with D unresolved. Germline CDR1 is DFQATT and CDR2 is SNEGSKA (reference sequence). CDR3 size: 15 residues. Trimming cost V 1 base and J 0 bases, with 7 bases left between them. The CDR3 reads CSARGTPSGANVLTF. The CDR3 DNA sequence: TGCAGTGCTAGAGGGACCCCCTCTGGGGCCAACGTCCTGACTTTC.

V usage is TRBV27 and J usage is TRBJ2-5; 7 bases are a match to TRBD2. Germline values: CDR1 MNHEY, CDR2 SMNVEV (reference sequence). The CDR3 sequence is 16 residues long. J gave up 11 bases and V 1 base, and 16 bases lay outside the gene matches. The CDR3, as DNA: TGTGCCAGCAGTTTATATATGGGGGGGGTCTACAATGAGCAGTACTTC. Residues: CASSLYMGGVYNEQYF.